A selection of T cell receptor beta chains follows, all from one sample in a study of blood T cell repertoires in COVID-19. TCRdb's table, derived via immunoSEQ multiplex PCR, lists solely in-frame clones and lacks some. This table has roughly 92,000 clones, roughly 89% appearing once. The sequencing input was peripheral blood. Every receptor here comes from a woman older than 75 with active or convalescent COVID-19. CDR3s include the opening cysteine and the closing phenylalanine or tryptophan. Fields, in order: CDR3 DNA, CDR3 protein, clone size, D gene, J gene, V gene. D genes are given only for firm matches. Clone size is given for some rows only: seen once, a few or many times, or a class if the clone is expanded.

cdr3_nt: TGCAGTGCTAGAGCTGACATTCAGTACTTC
cdr3_aa: CSARADIQYF
clone_size: once
d_call: -
j_call: TRBJ2-4
v_call: TRBV20-1

cdr3_nt: TGTGCCAGCAGTTCGACAGCCACCTCCTCTGGGGCCAACGTCCTGACTTTC
cdr3_aa: CASSSTATSSGANVLTF
clone_size: -
d_call: -
j_call: TRBJ2-6
v_call: TRBV27

cdr3_nt: TGTGCCAGCAGTCCTCAGTTCGATACTGAAGCTTTCTTT
cdr3_aa: CASSPQFDTEAFF
clone_size: once
d_call: -
j_call: TRBJ1-1
v_call: TRBV6-5

cdr3_nt: TGTGCCAGCAGCCCGGGGACAGACCCCGTCACCGGGGAGCTGTTTTTT
cdr3_aa: CASSPGTDPVTGELFF
clone_size: once
d_call: TRBD1
j_call: TRBJ2-2
v_call: TRBV5-4

cdr3_nt: TGTGCCAGCAGCTCTAACAGTGGCTACACCTTC
cdr3_aa: CASSSNSGYTF
clone_size: few
d_call: -
j_call: TRBJ1-2
v_call: TRBV7-9

cdr3_nt: TGCGCCAGCAGCTTGGTTCCGCGGCCCAGCACAGATACGCAGTATTTT
cdr3_aa: CASSLVPRPSTDTQYF
clone_size: -
d_call: -
j_call: TRBJ2-3
v_call: TRBV5-1

cdr3_nt: TGTGCCCCTCGGGGGACTAGCGGACGTCAAGAGACCCAGTACTTC
cdr3_aa: CAPRGTSGRQETQYF
clone_size: -
d_call: TRBD2
j_call: TRBJ2-5
v_call: TRBV10-3

cdr3_nt: TGTGCCAGCAGCCTGGGACAGGGAAGCTATGGCTACACCTTC
cdr3_aa: CASSLGQGSYGYTF
clone_size: -
d_call: TRBD1
j_call: TRBJ1-2
v_call: TRBV9

cdr3_nt: TGTGCCAGCAGTCTTCCACTAGCGGGAGGCCGGATCTTATCCTACGAGCAGTACTTC
cdr3_aa: CASSLPLAGGRILSYEQYF
clone_size: -
d_call: TRBD2
j_call: TRBJ2-7
v_call: TRBV28

cdr3_nt: TGTGCCAGCAGTTCGAGGACAGGACCCTTTTTTGATACGCAGTATTTT
cdr3_aa: CASSSRTGPFFDTQYF
clone_size: once
d_call: TRBD1
j_call: TRBJ2-3
v_call: TRBV27

cdr3_nt: TGTGCCAGCAGCCGCACAGGGGTAGCAAATCAGCCCCAGCATTTT
cdr3_aa: CASSRTGVANQPQHF
clone_size: -
d_call: TRBD1
j_call: TRBJ1-5
v_call: TRBV6-2/TRBV6-3

cdr3_nt: TGTGCCATCTGTTCCGGGACAGGGGGTGCAGATACGCAGTATTTT
cdr3_aa: CAICSGTGGADTQYF
clone_size: -
d_call: TRBD1
j_call: TRBJ2-3
v_call: TRBV28

cdr3_nt: TGTGCCAGCAGTTTTCAGAACACTGAAGCTTTCTTT
cdr3_aa: CASSFQNTEAFF
clone_size: -
d_call: -
j_call: TRBJ1-1
v_call: TRBV12-3/TRBV12-4

cdr3_nt: TGTGCCAGCAGTCCGACAGGGGGGCACTATGGCTACACCTTC
cdr3_aa: CASSPTGGHYGYTF
clone_size: -
d_call: TRBD1
j_call: TRBJ1-2
v_call: TRBV28

cdr3_nt: TGCGCCAGCAGCTTGGCGGGAGTCCCCAACAATGAGCAGTTCTTC
cdr3_aa: CASSLAGVPNNEQFF
clone_size: -
d_call: -
j_call: TRBJ2-1
v_call: TRBV5-1

cdr3_nt: TGTGCCAGCAGCCCTTGGACAGAAACTAATGAAAAACTGTTTTTT
cdr3_aa: CASSPWTETNEKLFF
clone_size: -
d_call: -
j_call: TRBJ1-4
v_call: TRBV4-2

cdr3_nt: TGTGCCAGCAGCTTAGGGTTCGGAGGACAGGGAGAGGGTGAGCAGTTCTTC
cdr3_aa: CASSLGFGGQGEGEQFF
clone_size: -
d_call: TRBD1
j_call: TRBJ2-1
v_call: TRBV11-3

cdr3_nt: TGTGCCACCCGCCGTCCCGGACTTTTGGCCTGCGAGCAGTACTTC
cdr3_aa: CATRRPGLLACEQYF
clone_size: -
d_call: -
j_call: TRBJ2-7
v_call: TRBV6-4

cdr3_nt: TGTGCCAGCAGCGTAGGGACAGGGGGTTCTGGAAACACCATATATTTT
cdr3_aa: CASSVGTGGSGNTIYF
clone_size: -
d_call: TRBD1
j_call: TRBJ1-3
v_call: TRBV9

cdr3_nt: TGTGCCATCAGTGAGTCCCCAGGGCAGGGGACTGGAAACACCATATATTTT
cdr3_aa: CAISESPGQGTGNTIYF
clone_size: -
d_call: -
j_call: TRBJ1-3
v_call: TRBV10-3

cdr3_nt: TGTGCCAGCAGCGAGGGACTCTACCTTTCCTCTCCCTACGAGCAGTACTTC
cdr3_aa: CASSEGLYLSSPYEQYF
clone_size: -
d_call: -
j_call: TRBJ2-7
v_call: TRBV28

cdr3_nt: TGTGCCAGCAGTCGGCCGGGTTCGGGGCAGTACTTC
cdr3_aa: CASSRPGSGQYF
clone_size: -
d_call: -
j_call: TRBJ2-7
v_call: TRBV27

cdr3_nt: TGTGCAAGTCGCCAATCCATAGGGGCTAGCGTTTTCTACAATGAGCAGTTCTTC
cdr3_aa: CASRQSIGASVFYNEQFF
clone_size: -
d_call: -
j_call: TRBJ2-1
v_call: TRBV12-2

cdr3_nt: TGTGCCAGCCTAACCTACGGGGGGAGCTCCTACGAGCAGTACTTC
cdr3_aa: CASLTYGGSSYEQYF
clone_size: -
d_call: TRBD2
j_call: TRBJ2-7
v_call: TRBV27

cdr3_nt: TGTGCCAGCAGTTTATTCCGGGAACAGTTCTTC
cdr3_aa: CASSLFREQFF
clone_size: -
d_call: -
j_call: TRBJ2-1
v_call: TRBV28

cdr3_nt: TGCAGCGTTACAGGGGGCGCAGATACGCAGTATTTT
cdr3_aa: CSVTGGADTQYF
clone_size: -
d_call: TRBD1
j_call: TRBJ2-3
v_call: TRBV29-1

cdr3_nt: TGTGCCAGTAGTACAGGGGTTGGCGGGGCCAACGTCCTGACTTTC
cdr3_aa: CASSTGVGGANVLTF
clone_size: -
d_call: -
j_call: TRBJ2-6
v_call: TRBV19

cdr3_nt: TGTGCCAGCAGTTTAGGGCTCATGAACACTGAAGCTTTCTTT
cdr3_aa: CASSLGLMNTEAFF
clone_size: -
d_call: -
j_call: TRBJ1-1
v_call: TRBV28

cdr3_nt: TGTGCCAGCAGCTTACATCCACCAGTGACAGCCGGCTACGAGCAGTACTTC
cdr3_aa: CASSLHPPVTAGYEQYF
clone_size: once
d_call: -
j_call: TRBJ2-7
v_call: TRBV7-2

cdr3_nt: TGCGCCAGCAGTGCTGACAGGCAAGAGACCCAGTACTTC
cdr3_aa: CASSADRQETQYF
clone_size: -
d_call: -
j_call: TRBJ2-5
v_call: TRBV10-2

cdr3_nt: TGTGCCAGCTCACCACGCGATGACAATGAGCAGTTCTTC
cdr3_aa: CASSPRDDNEQFF
clone_size: -
d_call: -
j_call: TRBJ2-1
v_call: TRBV18

cdr3_nt: TGTGCCAGCAGCCTCCGCCTAGCGGGAACCTACGAGCAGTACTTC
cdr3_aa: CASSLRLAGTYEQYF
clone_size: few
d_call: TRBD2
j_call: TRBJ2-7
v_call: TRBV27

cdr3_nt: TGTGCCAGCAGCCAACCCGGGACAGGGAGGCCTGAGCAGTTCTTC
cdr3_aa: CASSQPGTGRPEQFF
clone_size: -
d_call: TRBD1
j_call: TRBJ2-1
v_call: TRBV7-3

cdr3_nt: TGTGCCAGCAGCTCTTCGAGGCTAGCGGGAGACCATGAGCAGTTCTTC
cdr3_aa: CASSSSRLAGDHEQFF
clone_size: -
d_call: TRBD2
j_call: TRBJ2-1
v_call: TRBV7-2

cdr3_nt: TGTGCCAGCAGCTTATTTGGGACTGGGAACACCGGGGAGCTGTTTTTT
cdr3_aa: CASSLFGTGNTGELFF
clone_size: -
d_call: -
j_call: TRBJ2-2
v_call: TRBV11-2

cdr3_nt: TGTGCCAGCGCGCCGGGACTAGCGGGACTCGACGAGCAGTACTTC
cdr3_aa: CASAPGLAGLDEQYF
clone_size: -
d_call: TRBD2
j_call: TRBJ2-7
v_call: TRBV5-5

cdr3_nt: TGCGCCAGCAACACGAGGGCGGGGACAGGGGGTAATGAGCAGTTCTTC
cdr3_aa: CASNTRAGTGGNEQFF
clone_size: -
d_call: TRBD1
j_call: TRBJ2-1
v_call: TRBV5-1

cdr3_nt: TGTGCCAGCAGCTTAGACCCCCCCTCTCTAGCGGGAGGGGCCTACAATGAGCAGTTCTTC
cdr3_aa: CASSLDPPSLAGGAYNEQFF
clone_size: -
d_call: TRBD2
j_call: TRBJ2-1
v_call: TRBV11-2

cdr3_nt: TGTGCCAGCAGCCTTGGGACAGGGGTTCAGAACGAGCAGTACTTC
cdr3_aa: CASSLGTGVQNEQYF
clone_size: -
d_call: TRBD1
j_call: TRBJ2-7
v_call: TRBV7-6

cdr3_nt: TGTGCCAGTAGTATGTTACAGGGGACAGATACGCAGTATTTT
cdr3_aa: CASSMLQGTDTQYF
clone_size: -
d_call: TRBD1
j_call: TRBJ2-3
v_call: TRBV19

cdr3_nt: TGCGCCAGCTGGGGCGAGCGGGGGTCCACCGGGGAGCTGTTTTTT
cdr3_aa: CASWGERGSTGELFF
clone_size: few
d_call: TRBD2
j_call: TRBJ2-2
v_call: TRBV10-2

cdr3_nt: TGTGCCAGCAGACAGGCGGTCATCCCGTACTTC
cdr3_aa: CASRQAVIPYF
clone_size: -
d_call: -
j_call: TRBJ2-5
v_call: TRBV2

cdr3_nt: TGTGCCAGCAGTGAGAGGGCGGGAAGCGACGAGCAGTACTTC
cdr3_aa: CASSERAGSDEQYF
clone_size: -
d_call: -
j_call: TRBJ2-7
v_call: TRBV2

cdr3_nt: TGTGCCAGCAGTCCGGGGAGCAATCAGCCCCAGCATTTT
cdr3_aa: CASSPGSNQPQHF
clone_size: once
d_call: -
j_call: TRBJ1-5
v_call: TRBV21-1

cdr3_nt: TGTGCCAGCAGCCCCCTTAGCGGGGGTGACAATGAGCAGTTCTTC
cdr3_aa: CASSPLSGGDNEQFF
clone_size: -
d_call: TRBD2
j_call: TRBJ2-1
v_call: TRBV7-3

cdr3_nt: TGTGCCAGCAGCTTGGCGTCTAGCGGGCCCTATGAGCAGTTCTTC
cdr3_aa: CASSLASSGPYEQFF
clone_size: -
d_call: TRBD2
j_call: TRBJ2-1
v_call: TRBV5-5

cdr3_nt: TGTGCCAGCAGTTATCTTGGGGGGCAGCCCCAGCATTTT
cdr3_aa: CASSYLGGQPQHF
clone_size: -
d_call: -
j_call: TRBJ1-5
v_call: TRBV6-5

cdr3_nt: TGTGCCAGCAGCCCCAGGACAGGGAACGGAAACACCATATATTTT
cdr3_aa: CASSPRTGNGNTIYF
clone_size: -
d_call: TRBD1
j_call: TRBJ1-3
v_call: TRBV7-6

cdr3_nt: TGTGCCAGCTCACCAAGCGGGGGAAGCCACGACAATGAGCAGTTCTTC
cdr3_aa: CASSPSGGSHDNEQFF
clone_size: -
d_call: TRBD2
j_call: TRBJ2-1
v_call: TRBV18

cdr3_nt: TGTGCCAGCAGCAAAGCGAGGGACAGGAGCCCGGCGGATTCACCCCTCCACTTT
cdr3_aa: CASSKARDRSPADSPLHF
clone_size: -
d_call: -
j_call: TRBJ1-6
v_call: TRBV21-1

cdr3_nt: TGTGCCAGCAGTTTAGTACTAAACTACGAGCAGTACTTC
cdr3_aa: CASSLVLNYEQYF
clone_size: -
d_call: -
j_call: TRBJ2-7
v_call: TRBV27

cdr3_nt: TGCGCCAGCAGCATACCCCCGCCTAGCGGGGACAATGAGCAGTTCTTC
cdr3_aa: CASSIPPPSGDNEQFF
clone_size: -
d_call: TRBD2
j_call: TRBJ2-1
v_call: TRBV5-1

cdr3_nt: TGTGCCAGCAGTTTAAAGCCCCCCGGACAGGGGATTTCACCCCTCCACTTT
cdr3_aa: CASSLKPPGQGISPLHF
clone_size: -
d_call: TRBD1
j_call: TRBJ1-6
v_call: TRBV27

cdr3_nt: TGTGCCAGCAGCTTAATACTAGCGGGTAGGGAGGAGCAGTACTTC
cdr3_aa: CASSLILAGREEQYF
clone_size: -
d_call: TRBD2
j_call: TRBJ2-7
v_call: TRBV11-2

cdr3_nt: TGTGCCAGCGCCGGGGATCACTCACCCCTCCACTTT
cdr3_aa: CASAGDHSPLHF
clone_size: -
d_call: -
j_call: TRBJ1-6
v_call: TRBV2

cdr3_nt: TGCGCCAGCAGCTTGGTGACAGTCGGAGAGACCCAGTACTTC
cdr3_aa: CASSLVTVGETQYF
clone_size: -
d_call: -
j_call: TRBJ2-5
v_call: TRBV5-1

cdr3_nt: TGTGCCAGCAGTTTACAGGGACAGGGGGGTGAAAAACTGTTTTTT
cdr3_aa: CASSLQGQGGEKLFF
clone_size: -
d_call: TRBD1
j_call: TRBJ1-4
v_call: TRBV28

cdr3_nt: TGCGCCAGCAGCCCCGGGAGGGAGACCCAGTACTTC
cdr3_aa: CASSPGRETQYF
clone_size: -
d_call: TRBD2
j_call: TRBJ2-5
v_call: TRBV5-1